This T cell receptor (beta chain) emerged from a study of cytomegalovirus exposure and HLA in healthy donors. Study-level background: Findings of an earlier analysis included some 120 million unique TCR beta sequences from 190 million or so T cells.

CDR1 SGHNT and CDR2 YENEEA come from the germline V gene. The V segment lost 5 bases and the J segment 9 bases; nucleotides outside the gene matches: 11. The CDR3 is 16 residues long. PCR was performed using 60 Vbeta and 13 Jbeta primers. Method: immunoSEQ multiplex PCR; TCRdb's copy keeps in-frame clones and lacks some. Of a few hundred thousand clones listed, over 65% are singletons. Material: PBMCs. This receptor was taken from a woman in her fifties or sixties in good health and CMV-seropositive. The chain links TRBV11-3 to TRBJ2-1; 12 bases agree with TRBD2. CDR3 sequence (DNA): TGTGCCAGCAGCAGATCGGGCCTAGCGGGAGGGGGTGAGCAGTTCTTC. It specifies CASSRSGLAGGGEQFF.